This paragraph covers one TCR beta chain sequence. What it binds is unknown. Germline loops: CDR1 SGHAT, CDR2 FQNNGV. CDR3 length: 19 amino acids. Trimming at V came to 5 bases and at J to 0 bases, leaving 16 bases not matched to a gene. This entry is derived from a study of beta chain features in type 1 diabetes. About the research overall: Similarity in age, gender and cell yields was seen between patients and healthy donors. Study-wide results and limits: Insertion counts at VDJ junctions were lower in type 1 diabetes patients, who also showed more deletions there. There was a moderate but significant shortening of TCRB CDR3s in all four CD4+ subsets of Type 1 diabetes patients.

Expressed TCRB transcripts got sequenced, as all isolated RNA was reverse transcribed. Only in-frame clones appear in the TCRdb table, and some are missing; sequencing was by immunoSEQ multiplex PCR. Among some 270,000 clones listed, roughly 11% were seen once. Cells sorted by CD45RO/CCR7/CD25/CD127/CD95/CD27 comprised CD4+ naive, central memory, regulatory and stem cell-like memory cells. The source is a man younger than 45 with type 1 diabetes. The source material was naive CD4+ T cells from blood. The chain recombines TRBV11-2 with TRBJ2-3, with 8 bases identical to TRBD1. This chain's CDR3 is CASSRTHDDRGFSTDTQYF. The DNA for the CDR3 is TGTGCCAGCAGCCGTACTCATGACGACAGGGGCTTTAGCACAGATACGCAGTATTTT.